One T cell receptor beta chain is described in this entry. Its antigen remains unknown. This sample is part of a study of T cells in localized non-small cell lung cancer. Study-level results: Only one tumor region was sequenced, so heterogeneity remains possible.

Unmatched junction bases numbered 5, after V lost 7 bases and J lost 6 bases. Germline-derived CDR1 and CDR2 are SGHAT and FQNNGV. The CDR3 has 13 amino acids. Repertoires were generated with immunoSEQ multiplex PCR, while TCRdb's copy carries only in-frame clones and drops some. The data hold roughly 66,000 clones, with 90% observed a single time. The chain is built from TRBV11-2 and TRBJ2-1, with 8 bases fitting TRBD1. The material sequenced was peripheral blood, taken before any cancer treatment. The source of this sequence is a woman aged 40 to 75 with stage I lung adenocarcinoma. CDR3 DNA sequence: TGTGCCAGCAACGGACAGGGTATCAATGAGCAGTTCTTC. Translation gives CASNGQGINEQFF.